This T cell receptor beta chain was observed in a study of shared clonotypes between healthy human individuals. Broader study findings: Limited genetic and exposure-history diversity came from having few donors.

Points on this clone: Its antigen is undetermined.

Sequencing was performed with immunoSEQ multiplex PCR; in TCRdb, only in-frame clones are kept and a portion is missing. The sample records some 2,100,000 clones, under 95% being singletons. The germline V and J ends were trimmed by 7 bases and 1 base, with 10 bases remaining between them. Germline assignment: CDR1 SNHLY and CDR2 FYNNEI. The CDR3 totals 13 residues. CD45RO-negative, CCR7-selected cells formed the naive CD8 fraction, which excluded terminally differentiated effector memory CD45RA+ cells. All of the donors resided in Nashville, Tennessee, and each was a Caucasian adult. This TCR derives from a man between 18 and 35 years old in good health. Some clones in this sample may be carry-over from other donors' samples. The sequenced sample was naive CD8+ T cells from PBMCs. The rearrangement joins TRBV2 to TRBJ2-5; D ambiguous. The CDR3 protein is CASKSEPQETQYF. CDR3 DNA sequence: TGTGCCAGCAAATCTGAGCCCCAAGAGACCCAGTACTTC.